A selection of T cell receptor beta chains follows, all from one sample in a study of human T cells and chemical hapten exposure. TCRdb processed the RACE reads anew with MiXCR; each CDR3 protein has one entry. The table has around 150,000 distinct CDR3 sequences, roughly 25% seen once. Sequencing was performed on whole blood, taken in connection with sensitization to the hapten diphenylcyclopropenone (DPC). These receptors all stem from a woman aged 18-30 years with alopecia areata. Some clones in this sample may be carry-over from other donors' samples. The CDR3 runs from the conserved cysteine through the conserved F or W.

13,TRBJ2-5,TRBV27,CASSFAGQETQYF
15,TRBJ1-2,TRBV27,CASSLFPEGGGGYTF
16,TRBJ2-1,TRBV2,CASSWPTGLAGDEQFF
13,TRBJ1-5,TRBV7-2,CASSLVIGQPQHF
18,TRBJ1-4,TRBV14,CASSQTDRGPSTNEKLFF
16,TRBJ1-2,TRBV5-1,CASSPALGATNYGYTF
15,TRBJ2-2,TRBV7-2,CASSLIVRDTGELFF
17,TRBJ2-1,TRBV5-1,CASSFLTGGPGGNEQFF
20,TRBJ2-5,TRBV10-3,CAISESVSSGIPPAAETQYF
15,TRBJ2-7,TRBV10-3,CAISGKDRNLYEQYF
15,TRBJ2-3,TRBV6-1,CASSPKTSSTDTQYF
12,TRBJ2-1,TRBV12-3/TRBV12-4,CASSLGGPTQFF
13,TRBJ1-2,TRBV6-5,CASSSIGGGGYTF
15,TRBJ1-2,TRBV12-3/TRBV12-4,CASSFGQGGGYGYTF
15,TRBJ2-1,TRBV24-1,CATSGRESAYNEQFF
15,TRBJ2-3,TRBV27,CASQAGTFSTDTQYF
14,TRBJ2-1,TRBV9,CASSPYMGGNEQFF
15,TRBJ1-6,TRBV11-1,CASSYRDSVNSPLHF